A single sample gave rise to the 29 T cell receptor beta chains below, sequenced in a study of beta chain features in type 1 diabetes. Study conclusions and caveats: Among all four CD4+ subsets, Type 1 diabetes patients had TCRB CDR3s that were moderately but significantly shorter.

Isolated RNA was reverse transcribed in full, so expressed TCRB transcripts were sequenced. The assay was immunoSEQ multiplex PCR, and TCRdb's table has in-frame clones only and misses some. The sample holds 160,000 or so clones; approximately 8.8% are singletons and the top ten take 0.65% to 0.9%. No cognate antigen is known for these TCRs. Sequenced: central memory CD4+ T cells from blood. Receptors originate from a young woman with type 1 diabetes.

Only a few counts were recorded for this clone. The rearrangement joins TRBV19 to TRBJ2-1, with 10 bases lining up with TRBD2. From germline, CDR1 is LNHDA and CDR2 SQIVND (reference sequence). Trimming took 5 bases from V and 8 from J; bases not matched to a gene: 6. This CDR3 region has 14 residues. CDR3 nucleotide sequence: TGTGCCAGTAGTGTAGCGGGAGGTCAGGATGAGCAGTTCTTC. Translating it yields CASSVAGGQDEQFF.

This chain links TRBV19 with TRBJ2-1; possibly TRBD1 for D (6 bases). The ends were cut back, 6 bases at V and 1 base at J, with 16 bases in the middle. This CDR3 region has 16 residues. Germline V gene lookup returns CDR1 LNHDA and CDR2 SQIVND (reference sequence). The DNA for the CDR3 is TGTGCCAGTAGATCAACAGGGAGAGGTTCCTACAATGAGCAGTTCTTC. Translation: CASRSTGRGSYNEQFF.

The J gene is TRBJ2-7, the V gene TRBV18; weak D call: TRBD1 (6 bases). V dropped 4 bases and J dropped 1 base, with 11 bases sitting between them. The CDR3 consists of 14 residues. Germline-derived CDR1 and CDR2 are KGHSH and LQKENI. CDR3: CASSLGDRSYEQYF. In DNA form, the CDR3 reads TGTGCCAGCTCACTGGGAGACAGGTCCTACGAGCAGTACTTC.

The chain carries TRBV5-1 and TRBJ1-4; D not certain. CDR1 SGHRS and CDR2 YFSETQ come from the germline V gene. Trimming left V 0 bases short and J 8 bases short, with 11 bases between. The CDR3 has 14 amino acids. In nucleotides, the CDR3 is TGCGCCAGCAGCTTGGACCCGGGTCTGGAAAAACTGTTTTTT. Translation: CASSLDPGLEKLFF.

For the CDR3, the DNA is TGTGCCTGGGGGGGCGGGCACAGGGGGAAGGGGAACACCGGGGAGCTGTTTTTT. Translated: CAWGGGHRGKGNTGELFF. The V gene is TRBV30, the J gene TRBJ2-2; 8 positions agree with TRBD1. Germline loops: CDR1 GTSNPN, CDR2 SVGIG (reference sequence). J gave up 1 base and V 5 bases, and 15 bases lay outside the gene matches. The CDR3 runs to 18 residues.

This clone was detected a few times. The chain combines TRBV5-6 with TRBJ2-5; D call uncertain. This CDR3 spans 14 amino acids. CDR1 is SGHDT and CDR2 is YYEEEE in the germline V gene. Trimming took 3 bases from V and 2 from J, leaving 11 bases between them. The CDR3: CASSSLDGQETQYF. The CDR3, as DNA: TGTGCCAGCAGCTCCCTAGACGGGCAAGAGACCCAGTACTTC.

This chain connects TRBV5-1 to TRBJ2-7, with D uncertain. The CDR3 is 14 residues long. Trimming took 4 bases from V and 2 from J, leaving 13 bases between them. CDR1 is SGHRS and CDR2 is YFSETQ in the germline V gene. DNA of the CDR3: TGCGCCAGCAGCGAGCGCGGAGCTACCTACGAGCAGTACTTC. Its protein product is CASSERGATYEQYF.

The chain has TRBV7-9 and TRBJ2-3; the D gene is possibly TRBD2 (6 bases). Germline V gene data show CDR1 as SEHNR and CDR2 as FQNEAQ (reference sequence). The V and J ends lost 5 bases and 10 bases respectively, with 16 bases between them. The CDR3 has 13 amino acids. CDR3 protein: CASSLTTSWSQYF. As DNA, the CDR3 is TGTGCCAGCAGCCTAACAACTAGCTGGTCGCAGTATTTT.

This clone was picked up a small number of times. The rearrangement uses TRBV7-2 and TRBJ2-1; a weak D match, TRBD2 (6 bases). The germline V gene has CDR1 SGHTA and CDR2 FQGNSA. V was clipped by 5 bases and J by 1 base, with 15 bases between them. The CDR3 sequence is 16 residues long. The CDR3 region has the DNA TGTGCCAGCAGCCCGACTGCGACTAGGTCCTACAATGAGCAGTTCTTC. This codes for CASSPTATRSYNEQFF.

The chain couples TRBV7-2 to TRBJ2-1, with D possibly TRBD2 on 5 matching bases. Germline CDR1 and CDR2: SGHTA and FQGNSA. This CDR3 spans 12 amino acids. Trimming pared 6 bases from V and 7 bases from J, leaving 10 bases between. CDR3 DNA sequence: TGTGCCAGCAGTCTAGCTTTGAATGAGCAGTTCTTC. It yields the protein CASSLALNEQFF.

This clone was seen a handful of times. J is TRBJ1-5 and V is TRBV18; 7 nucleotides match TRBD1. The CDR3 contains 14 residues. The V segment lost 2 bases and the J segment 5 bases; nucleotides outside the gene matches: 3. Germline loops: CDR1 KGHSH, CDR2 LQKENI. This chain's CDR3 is CASSPDRADQPQHF. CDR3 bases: TGTGCCAGCTCACCAGACAGGGCGGATCAGCCCCAGCATTTT. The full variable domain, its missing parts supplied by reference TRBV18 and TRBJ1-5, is NAGVMQNPRHLVRRRGQEARLRCSPMKGHSHVYWYRQLPEEGLKFMVYLQKENIIDESGMPKERFSAEFPKEGPSILRIQQVVRGDSAAYFCASSPDRADQPQHFGDGTRLSIL.

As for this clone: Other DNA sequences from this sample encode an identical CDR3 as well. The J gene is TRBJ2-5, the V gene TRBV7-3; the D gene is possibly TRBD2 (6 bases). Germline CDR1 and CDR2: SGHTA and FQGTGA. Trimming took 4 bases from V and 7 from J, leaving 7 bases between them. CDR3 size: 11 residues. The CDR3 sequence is CASSSGGTQYF. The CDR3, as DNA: TGTGCCAGCAGCTCCGGGGGGACCCAGTACTTC.

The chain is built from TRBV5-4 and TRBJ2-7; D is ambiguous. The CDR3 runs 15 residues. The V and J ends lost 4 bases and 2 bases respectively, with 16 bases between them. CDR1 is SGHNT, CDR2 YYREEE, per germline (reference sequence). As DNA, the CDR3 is TGTGCCAGCAGCCAAGAGCCGAGTACTGCCTACGAGCAGTACTTC. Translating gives CASSQEPSTAYEQYF.

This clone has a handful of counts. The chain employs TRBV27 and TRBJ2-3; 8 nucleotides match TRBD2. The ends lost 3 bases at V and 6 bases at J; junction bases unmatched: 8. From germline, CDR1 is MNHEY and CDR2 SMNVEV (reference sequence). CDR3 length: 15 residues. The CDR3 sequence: CASSFSAGAADTQYF. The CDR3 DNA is TGTGCCAGCAGTTTTTCAGCGGGAGCGGCGGATACGCAGTATTTT.

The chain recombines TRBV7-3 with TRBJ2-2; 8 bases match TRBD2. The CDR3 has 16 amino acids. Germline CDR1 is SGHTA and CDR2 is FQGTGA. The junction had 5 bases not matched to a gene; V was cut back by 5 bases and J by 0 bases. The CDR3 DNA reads TGTGCCAGCAGCCCCGTAGCGGGAACGAACACCGGGGAGCTGTTTTTT. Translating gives CASSPVAGTNTGELFF.

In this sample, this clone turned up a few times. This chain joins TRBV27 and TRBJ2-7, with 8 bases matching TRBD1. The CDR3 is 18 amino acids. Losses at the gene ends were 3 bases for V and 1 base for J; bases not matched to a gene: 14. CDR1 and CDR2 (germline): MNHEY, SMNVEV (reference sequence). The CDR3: CASSFPDRGKDGSYEQYF. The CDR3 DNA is TGTGCCAGCAGTTTTCCCGACAGGGGTAAGGACGGGTCCTACGAGCAGTACTTC.

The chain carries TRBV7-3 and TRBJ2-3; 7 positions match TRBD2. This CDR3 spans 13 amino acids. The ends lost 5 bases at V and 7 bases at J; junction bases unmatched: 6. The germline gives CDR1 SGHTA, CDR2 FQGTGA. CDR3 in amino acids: CASSPTSSHTQYF. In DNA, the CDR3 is TGTGCCAGCAGCCCGACTAGCTCGCATACGCAGTATTTT.

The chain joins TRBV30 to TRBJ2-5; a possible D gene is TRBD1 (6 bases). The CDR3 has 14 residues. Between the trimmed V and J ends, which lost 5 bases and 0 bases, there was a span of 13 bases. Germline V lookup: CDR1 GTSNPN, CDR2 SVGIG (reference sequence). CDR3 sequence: CAWVGTTYQETQYF. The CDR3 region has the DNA TGTGCCTGGGTGGGGACAACTTACCAAGAGACCCAGTACTTC. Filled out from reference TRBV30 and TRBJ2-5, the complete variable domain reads SQTIHQWPATLVQPVGSPLSLECTVEGTSNPNLYWYRQAAGRGLQLLFYSVGIGQISSEVPQNLSASRPQDRQFILSSKKLLLSDSGFYLCAWVGTTYQETQYFGPGTRLLVL.

The CDR3 loop is CAWSEEGLGLNGYTF. The CDR3 DNA follows: TGTGCCTGGAGTGAGGAGGGGCTGGGGTTGAATGGCTACACCTTC. This chain connects TRBV30 to TRBJ1-2; D perhaps matches TRBD1 (5 bases). The germline V gene encodes CDR1 GTSNPN and CDR2 SVGIG (reference sequence). The CDR3 extends over 15 amino acids. The ends were cut back, 1 base at V and 6 bases at J, with 18 bases in the middle.

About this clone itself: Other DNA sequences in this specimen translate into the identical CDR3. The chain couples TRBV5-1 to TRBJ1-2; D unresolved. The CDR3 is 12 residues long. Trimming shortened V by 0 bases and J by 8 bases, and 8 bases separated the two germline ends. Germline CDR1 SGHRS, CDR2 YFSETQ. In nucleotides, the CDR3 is TGCGCCAGCAGCTTGGACGCGGCGGGCTACACCTTC. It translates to CASSLDAAGYTF. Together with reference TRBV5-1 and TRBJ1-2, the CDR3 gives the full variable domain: KAGVTQTPRYLIKTRGQQVTLSCSPISGHRSVSWYQQTPGQGLQFLFEYFSETQRNKGNFPGRFSGRQFSNSRSEMNVSTLELGDSALYLCASSLDAAGYTFGSGTRLTVV.

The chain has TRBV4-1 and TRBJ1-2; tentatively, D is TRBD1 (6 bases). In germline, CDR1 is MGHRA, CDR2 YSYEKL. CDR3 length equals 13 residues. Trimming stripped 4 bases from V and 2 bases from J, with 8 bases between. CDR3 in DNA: TGCGCCAGCAGCCTAGGGGGAAACTATGGCTACACCTTC. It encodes CASSLGGNYGYTF.

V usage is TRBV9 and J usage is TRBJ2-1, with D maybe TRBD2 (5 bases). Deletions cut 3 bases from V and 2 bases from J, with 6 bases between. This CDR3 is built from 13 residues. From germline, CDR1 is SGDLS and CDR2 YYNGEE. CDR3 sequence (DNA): TGTGCCAGCAGCGGGAGGACCTACAATGAGCAGTTCTTC. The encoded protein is CASSGRTYNEQFF.

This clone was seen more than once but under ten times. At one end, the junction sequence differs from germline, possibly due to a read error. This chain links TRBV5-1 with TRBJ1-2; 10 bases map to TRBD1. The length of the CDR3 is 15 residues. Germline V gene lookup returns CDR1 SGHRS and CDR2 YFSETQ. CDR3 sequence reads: CASSPGTGVIFGDTF. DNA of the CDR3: TGCGCCAGCAGCCCCGGGACAGGGGTAATTTTTGGCGACACCTTC.

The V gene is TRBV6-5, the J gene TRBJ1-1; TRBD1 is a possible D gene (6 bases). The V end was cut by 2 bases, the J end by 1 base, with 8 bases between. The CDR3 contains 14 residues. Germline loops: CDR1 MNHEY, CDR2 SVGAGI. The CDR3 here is CASSYTRGNTEAFF. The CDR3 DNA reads TGTGCCAGCAGTTACACCAGGGGGAACACTGAAGCTTTCTTT.

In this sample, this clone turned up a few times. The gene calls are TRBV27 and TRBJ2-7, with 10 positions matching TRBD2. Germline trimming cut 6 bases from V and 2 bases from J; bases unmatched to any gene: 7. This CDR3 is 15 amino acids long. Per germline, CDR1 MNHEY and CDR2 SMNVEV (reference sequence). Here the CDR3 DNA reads TGTGCCAGCAGCAGAGTAGCGGGAGGTACCTACGAGCAGTACTTC. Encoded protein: CASSRVAGGTYEQYF.

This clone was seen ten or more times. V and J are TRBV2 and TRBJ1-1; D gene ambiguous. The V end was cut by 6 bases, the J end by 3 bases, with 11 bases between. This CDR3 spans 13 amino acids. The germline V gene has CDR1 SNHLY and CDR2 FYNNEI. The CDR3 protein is CASRVRQDTEAFF. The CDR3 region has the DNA TGTGCCAGCAGAGTTAGACAAGACACTGAAGCTTTCTTT.

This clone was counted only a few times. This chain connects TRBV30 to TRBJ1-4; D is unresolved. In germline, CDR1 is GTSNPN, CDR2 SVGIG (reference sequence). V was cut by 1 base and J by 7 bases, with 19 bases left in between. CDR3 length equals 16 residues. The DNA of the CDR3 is TGTGCCTGGAGTGGGCTGGGGAGCAGGCCGACTGAAAAACTGTTTTTT. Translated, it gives CAWSGLGSRPTEKLFF.

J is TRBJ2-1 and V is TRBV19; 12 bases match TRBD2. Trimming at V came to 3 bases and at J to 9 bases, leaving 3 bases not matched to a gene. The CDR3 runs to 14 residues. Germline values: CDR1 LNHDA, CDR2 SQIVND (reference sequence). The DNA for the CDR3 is TGTGCCAGTAGTATCCTAGCGGGAGGGGGTGAGCAGTTCTTC. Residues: CASSILAGGGEQFF.

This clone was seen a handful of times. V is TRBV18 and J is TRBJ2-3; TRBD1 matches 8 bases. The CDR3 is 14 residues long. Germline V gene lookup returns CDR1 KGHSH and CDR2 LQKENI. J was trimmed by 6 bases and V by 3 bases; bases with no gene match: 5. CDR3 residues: CASSPPGGSDTQYF. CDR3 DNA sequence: TGTGCCAGCTCACCTCCAGGGGGCAGCGATACGCAGTATTTT.